The TCR beta chain described here comes from a study of shared clonotypes between healthy human individuals. The CDR3 runs to 12 residues. Germline loops: CDR1 MDHEN, CDR2 SYDVKM. V lost 3 bases, J lost 11 bases, and 1 base stayed unmatched. The assay used deep level. Profiled with immunoSEQ multiplex PCR; TCRdb holds only in-frame clones, not every one. The table has 490,000 or so clones, around 80% seen once. This clone was seen many times. Input material: PBMCs. This rearrangement joins TRBV28 to TRBJ2-1; TRBD2 aligns across 10 bases. The TCR comes from a woman between 40 and 50 years old in good health. Some clones in this sample may be carry-over from other donors' samples. The CDR3 sequence: CASSLGLAQQFF. The DNA of the CDR3 is TGTGCCAGCAGTTTGGGACTAGCGCAGCAGTTCTTC.